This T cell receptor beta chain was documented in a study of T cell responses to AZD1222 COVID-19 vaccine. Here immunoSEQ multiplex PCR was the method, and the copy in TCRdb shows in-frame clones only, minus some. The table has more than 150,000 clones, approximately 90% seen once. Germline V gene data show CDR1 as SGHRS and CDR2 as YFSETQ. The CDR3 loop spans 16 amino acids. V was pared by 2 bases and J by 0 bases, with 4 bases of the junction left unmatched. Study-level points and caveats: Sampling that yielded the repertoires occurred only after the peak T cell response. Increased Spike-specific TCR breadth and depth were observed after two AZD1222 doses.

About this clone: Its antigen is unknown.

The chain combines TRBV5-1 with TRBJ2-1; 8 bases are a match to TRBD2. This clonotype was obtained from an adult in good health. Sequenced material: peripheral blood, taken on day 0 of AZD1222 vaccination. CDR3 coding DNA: TGCGCCAGCAGCTTTAGCGGGATGAGCTCCTACAATGAGCAGTTCTTC. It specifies CASSFSGMSSYNEQFF.